These 17 T cell receptor beta chains came from one sample sequenced in a study of cytomegalovirus exposure and HLA in healthy donors. The primer mix had 60 Vbeta and 13 Jbeta primers. Clones were sequenced by immunoSEQ multiplex PCR, and TCRdb holds only the in-frame ones, with some missing. The sample shows about 100,000 clones, 78% of them seen only once. Sequenced: PBMCs. These receptors all come from a woman aged 60 to 75 in good health and CMV-seronegative.

J is TRBJ2-3 and V is TRBV2; 7 nucleotides match TRBD2. Losses at the gene ends were 6 bases for V and 1 base for J; bases not matched to a gene: 7. CDR3 size: 15 residues. CDR1 is SNHLY, CDR2 FYNNEI, per germline. This CDR3 reads CASSLREIGTDTQYF. The CDR3 bases are TGTGCCAGCAGCTTGCGGGAGATCGGCACAGATACGCAGTATTTT.

The chain uses TRBV6-5 and TRBJ1-4, with TRBD1 matching 9 bases. The CDR3 is made up of 15 amino acids. CDR1 is MNHEY and CDR2 is SVGAGI in the germline V gene. J lost 6 bases, V lost 9 bases, and 11 bases had no gene match. The CDR3 loop is CASSPNRGQDEKLFF. The CDR3 DNA follows: TGTGCCAGTAGTCCTAACAGGGGGCAGGATGAAAAACTGTTTTTT.

This chain joins TRBV5-6 and TRBJ1-4; weak D call: TRBD1 (5 bases). Germline V lookup: CDR1 SGHDT, CDR2 YYEEEE. The CDR3 is 14 residues long. Deletions cut 3 bases from V and 7 bases from J, with 13 bases between. CDR3 sequence: CASSSTQGSEKLFF. CDR3 in DNA: TGTGCCAGCAGCTCTACGCAGGGCAGTGAAAAACTGTTTTTT.

V usage is TRBV4-3 and J usage is TRBJ1-2; a possible D gene is TRBD1 (6 bases). CDR3 size: 13 residues. Germline V CDR1 and CDR2: LGHNA, YSLEER. The V and J ends lost 1 base and 3 bases respectively, with 6 bases between them. CDR3 bases: TGCGCCAGCAGCCAAGGACAGGACTATGGCTACACCTTC. Translated: CASSQGQDYGYTF.

This rearrangement joins TRBV30 to TRBJ2-6; D is unclear. Deletions cut 0 bases from V and 2 bases from J, with 11 bases between. CDR3 length equals 16 residues. Germline V gives CDR1 GTSNPN, CDR2 SVGIG (reference sequence). Written as DNA, the CDR3 is TGTGCCTGGAGTGTACTGGGTGGAGCTGGGGCCAACGTCCTGACTTTC. This sequence encodes CAWSVLGGAGANVLTF.

The sample holds one count of this clone. The chain couples TRBV7-9 to TRBJ2-7; a possible D gene is TRBD1 (5 bases). The CDR3 spans 16 residues. Germline CDR1 SEHNR, CDR2 FQNEAQ (reference sequence). With 6 bases removed from V and 4 bases from J, the gap between germline ends came to 22 bases. This CDR3 reads CASSDLKGQIKYEQYF. The CDR3 DNA reads TGTGCCAGCAGTGATTTGAAGGGGCAGATTAAGTACGAGCAGTACTTC.

The rearrangement links TRBV19 to TRBJ1-2, with 8 bases that match TRBD1. V lost 5 bases to trimming and J lost 8 bases; unmatched junction nucleotides: 10. The CDR3 extends over 14 amino acids. Per the germline V gene, CDR1 is LNHDA and CDR2 is SQIVND (reference sequence). For the CDR3, the DNA is TGTGCCAGTAGTGCGCAGGGGGCGTCGGGCGGCTACACCTTC. It specifies CASSAQGASGGYTF. Combining the CDR3 with reference TRBV19 and TRBJ1-2 gives the whole variable domain DGGITQSPKYLFRKEGQNVTLSCEQNLNHDAMYWYRQDPGQGLRLIYYSQIVNDFQKGDIAEGYSVSREKKESFPLTVTSAQKNPTAFYLCASSAQGASGGYTFGSGTRLTVV.

This clone has just one count. The V and J genes are TRBV30 and TRBJ1-3, with 11 bases that match TRBD1. V was clipped by 3 bases and J by 4 bases; unmatched bases: 14. The germline V gene encodes CDR1 GTSNPN and CDR2 SVGIG (reference sequence). This CDR3 spans 18 amino acids. The chain's CDR3 is CAWSTGTGGPFGGNTIYF. CDR3 bases: TGTGCCTGGAGCACCGGGACAGGGGGACCCTTTGGAGGAAACACCATATATTTT.

The chain is built from TRBV7-8 and TRBJ2-5; TRBD2 is a possible D gene (5 bases). Trimming stripped 4 bases from V and 5 bases from J, with 11 bases between. Germline CDR1 and CDR2: SGHVS and FQNEAQ. CDR3 length equals 13 residues. The CDR3 DNA follows: TGTGCCAGCAGCTCCCTTCGCGGGGAGACCCAGTACTTC. Its translation: CASSSLRGETQYF.

The chain employs TRBV19 and TRBJ1-2; D perhaps matches TRBD1 (6 bases). The CDR3 totals 15 residues. Germline CDR1 LNHDA, CDR2 SQIVND (reference sequence). Trimming pared 2 bases from V and 8 bases from J, leaving 18 bases between. CDR3: CASSISLDRSEGYTF. CDR3 nucleotide sequence: TGTGCCAGTAGTATATCCTTAGACAGGTCGGAGGGCTACACCTTC.

The rearrangement links TRBV11-3 to TRBJ2-3, with 10 nucleotides matching TRBD1. This CDR3 is built from 19 residues. V was pared by 1 base and J by 5 bases, with 15 bases of the junction left unmatched. The germline CDR1 and CDR2 sequences are SGHNT and YENEEA. CDR3 amino acids: CASSLGTGGGGYQRDTQYF. The CDR3 DNA reads as TGTGCCAGCAGCTTAGGGACAGGGGGAGGCGGATACCAGCGAGATACGCAGTATTTT. Full variable domain (remainder filled in from reference TRBV11-3 and TRBJ2-3): EAGVVQSPRYKIIEKKQPVAFWCNPISGHNTLYWYLQNLGQGPELLIRYENEEAVDDSQLPKDRFSAERLKGVDSTLKIQPAELGDSAVYLCASSLGTGGGGYQRDTQYFGPGTRLTVL.

The chain recombines TRBV18 with TRBJ1-1; perhaps TRBD1 as D (5 bases). Germline values: CDR1 KGHSH, CDR2 LQKENI. The CDR3 totals 14 residues. Trimming cost V 4 bases and J 1 base, with 10 bases left between them. CDR3 loop: CASSLGQTNTEAFF. CDR3 coding DNA: TGTGCCAGCTCACTTGGACAAACGAACACTGAAGCTTTCTTT.

This clone appeared a few times. The V and J genes are TRBV7-9 and TRBJ2-5; D not resolved. CDR3 length: 13 residues. Germline CDR1 reads SEHNR; CDR2 reads FQNEAQ (reference sequence). V lost 1 base and J 3 bases, leaving 6 bases between the germline ends. This chain's CDR3 is CASSLGAKETQYF. The CDR3 nucleotides are TGTGCCAGCAGCTTAGGAGCTAAAGAGACCCAGTACTTC. The variable domain in full, completed from reference TRBV7-9 and TRBJ2-5, reads DTGVSQNPRHKITKRGQNVTFRCDPISEHNRLYWYRQTLGQGPEFLTYFQNEAQLEKSRLLSDRFSAERPKGSFSTLEIQRTEQGDSAMYLCASSLGAKETQYFGPGTRLLVL.

The chain is built from TRBV4-3 and TRBJ2-7; no definite D call. The germline V gene encodes CDR1 LGHNA and CDR2 YSLEER. Trimming shortened V by 0 bases and J by 6 bases, and 12 bases separated the two germline ends. CDR3 size: 14 residues. CDR3 DNA: TGCGCCAGCAGCCAAGATATTGATCCGGGCGAGCAGTACTTC. It is translated as CASSQDIDPGEQYF.

V gene TRBV7-2 combines with J gene TRBJ1-2; 11 bases line up with TRBD1. The CDR3 has 17 amino acids. V was clipped by 3 bases and J by 4 bases; unmatched bases: 10. CDR1 SGHTA and CDR2 FQGNSA come from the germline V gene. CDR3 nucleotide sequence: TGTGCCAGCAGCTTTCCGGGACAGGGGGTTCGTGGCTATGGCTACACCTTC. Protein product: CASSFPGQGVRGYGYTF.

V is TRBV28 and J is TRBJ2-3; TRBD2 might be the D (5 bases). The CDR3 extends over 16 amino acids. Trimming stripped 3 bases from V and 1 base from J, with 14 bases between. Germline V gene sequence: CDR1 MDHEN, CDR2 SYDVKM. CDR3 sequence (DNA): TGTGCCAGCAGTTTTGAAGGGAGAAGAGGCACAGATACGCAGTATTTT. Protein product: CASSFEGRRGTDTQYF.

V gene TRBV9 combines with J gene TRBJ1-4; D is possibly TRBD1 (5 bases). Between the trimmed V and J ends, which lost 0 bases and 2 bases, there was a span of 8 bases. CDR1 SGDLS and CDR2 YYNGEE come from the germline V gene. CDR3 size: 15 residues. The CDR3, as DNA: TGTGCCAGCAGCGTAGGTGGGGGGACTAATGAAAAACTGTTTTTT. Translated: CASSVGGGTNEKLFF. Supplemented by reference TRBV9 and TRBJ1-4, the full variable domain reads DSGVTQTPKHLITATGQRVTLRCSPRSGDLSVYWYQQSLDQGLQFLIQYYNGEERAKGNILERFSAQQFPDLHSELNLSSLELGDSALYFCASSVGGGTNEKLFFGSGTQLSVL.